This T cell receptor beta chain was observed in a study of beta chain features in type 1 diabetes. This CDR3 region has 16 residues. The investigators reverse transcribed all of the isolated RNA, so they sequenced expressed TCRB transcripts. Profiling relied on immunoSEQ multiplex PCR, and the TCRdb table lists in-frame clones only, not all of them. The table records almost 350,000 clones, less than 10% of them present only once. The sequence was obtained from a woman aged 18-30 years in good health. Sequencing was carried out using central memory CD4+ T cells from blood. This chain links TRBV21-1 with TRBJ2-7; whether TRBD2, the table's D call, matches the DNA was not checked. TRBV21-1 is an annotated pseudogene. The CDR3 bases are TGTGCCAGCAGCAATTCTTTGGGGGAGGGCCTTGCCGAGCAGTACTTC. It specifies CASSNSLGEGLAEQYF.